What follows are 19 T cell receptor beta chains derived from one specimen sequenced in a study of T cells after yellow fever vaccination. TCRdb used MiXCR to reprocess the 5' RACE reads, holding one entry per CDR3 protein. The sample lists under 200,000 distinct CDR3 sequences; approximately 6.8% were seen once. The specimen comprised CD4+ T cells sorted from PBMCs, sampled 4 to 5 days after the first yellow fever vaccination. These receptors were collected from a man aged 18 to 35 who received the YFV17D yellow fever vaccine.

The rearrangement uses TRBV5-4 and TRBJ2-2; D gene unclear. This CDR3 region has 14 residues. V was pared by 2 bases and J by 6 bases, with 11 bases between. Germline values: CDR1 SGHNT, CDR2 YYREEE (reference sequence). CDR3 in amino acids: CASSFTGGAGELFF. The DNA for the CDR3 is TGTGCCAGCAGCTTTACTGGTGGGGCCGGGGAGCTGTTTTTT.

There are a few counts of this clonotype. The genes are TRBV7-6 and TRBJ2-3; D may be TRBD2 (5 bases). From germline, CDR1 is SGHVS and CDR2 FNYEAQ. This CDR3 has 18 amino acids. With 2 bases removed from V and 4 bases from J, the gap between germline ends came to 22 bases. The CDR3 here is CASSLTLKRTIIADTQYF. The CDR3 DNA sequence: TGTGCCAGCAGCTTAACGTTGAAGCGGACCATTATTGCAGATACGCAGTATTTT.

In this sample, this clonotype turned up many times. The rearrangement links TRBV20-1 to TRBJ1-4, with unresolved D. Per germline, CDR1 DFQATT and CDR2 SNEGSKA (reference sequence). The CDR3 has 11 residues. Trimming stripped 1 base from V and 5 bases from J, with 2 bases between. CDR3 sequence: CSARGNEKLFF. CDR3 in DNA: TGCAGTGCTAGAGGGAATGAAAAACTGTTTTTT.

This clonotype was seen many times. This chain connects TRBV29-1 to TRBJ1-5; TRBD1 aligns across 8 bases. The length of the CDR3 is 13 residues. Germline V gives CDR1 SQVTM, CDR2 ANQGSEA. The V gene end was trimmed by 1 base and the J gene end by 6 bases; junction bases not matched to a gene: 2. The CDR3 sequence: CSVEAGGGQPQHF. The CDR3 nucleotides read TGCAGCGTTGAAGCAGGGGGCGGTCAGCCCCAGCATTTT.

This clonotype has a handful of counts. This sequence joins TRBV5-1 and TRBJ2-2, with 9 bases identical to TRBD1. Germline V CDR1 and CDR2: SGHRS, YFSETQ. J lost 6 bases, V lost 4 bases, and 13 bases had no gene match. The CDR3 consists of 17 residues. The CDR3 spells CASSRGTGLSLAGELFF. CDR3 coding DNA: TGCGCCAGCAGCCGCGGGACAGGGCTCTCCTTGGCCGGGGAGCTGTTTTTT.

This clonotype was found a few times. The V call is TRBV5-1, the J call TRBJ2-7; 7 nucleotides align to TRBD1. The CDR3 length is 14 residues. CDR1 and CDR2 (germline): SGHRS, YFSETQ. With V trimmed by 4 bases and J by 6 bases, 10 bases remained unmatched. The CDR3 sequence: CASSPPRGNGEQYF. The DNA for the CDR3 is TGCGCCAGCAGCCCCCCCAGGGGGAACGGCGAGCAGTACTTC.

This clonotype was counted at least ten times. V gene TRBV5-1 combines with J gene TRBJ2-3; perhaps TRBD2 as D (7 bases). V was shortened by 2 bases and J by 5 bases, with 12 bases between the two germline ends. This CDR3 comprises 14 residues. From germline, CDR1 is SGHRS and CDR2 YFSETQ. In DNA form, the CDR3 reads TGCGCCAGCAGCTTAGGGGGGGCCCAAGATACGCAGTATTTT. It encodes CASSLGGAQDTQYF. Combining the CDR3 with reference TRBV5-1 and TRBJ2-3 gives the whole variable domain KAGVTQTPRYLIKTRGQQVTLSCSPISGHRSVSWYQQTPGQGLQFLFEYFSETQRNKGNFPGRFSGRQFSNSRSEMNVSTLELGDSALYLCASSLGGAQDTQYFGPGTRLTVL.

As for this clonotype: A single base separates this from a much larger clone, so it may be a read error. DNA for the CDR3: TGTGCCAGCAGTTTTCCGGTCAGCACAGATACGCAGTATTTT. Translated, it gives CASSFPVSTDTQYF. This rearrangement joins TRBV12-3 or TRBV12-4 to TRBJ2-3; D is uncertain. V lost 3 bases and J 0 bases, leaving 7 bases between the germline ends. The CDR3 contains 14 residues.

This chain uses TRBV7-2 with TRBJ2-3; maybe TRBD2 (7 bases). From germline, CDR1 is SGHTA and CDR2 FQGNSA. There are 14 residues in the CDR3. The V end lost 5 bases, the J end lost 7 bases, and 16 bases lay between the germline ends. The DNA for the CDR3 is TGTGCCAGCAGCAGGATGGGGGGGCCGAATACGCAGTATTTT. The encoded protein is CASSRMGGPNTQYF.

This clonotype was seen many times. The chain couples TRBV10-3 to TRBJ2-1; 8 nucleotides align to TRBD2. The germline V gene has CDR1 ENHRY and CDR2 SYGVKD. The CDR3 has 16 amino acids. V trimming: 4 bases; J trimming: 9 bases; junction bases outside the gene matches: 14. CDR3 nucleotide sequence: TGTGCCATCAGTGTCTTCAGCGGGGGCAGAGAGACTGAGCAGTTCTTC. Translated: CAISVFSGGRETEQFF.

This clonotype occurred a few times. The rearrangement joins TRBV4-2 to TRBJ1-1, with a tentative D call TRBD1 (5 bases). The CDR3 is 16 amino acids. The V end was cut by 0 bases, the J end by 3 bases, with 14 bases between. Per germline, CDR1 LGHNA and CDR2 YNFKEQ. The DNA of the CDR3 is TGTGCCAGCAGCCAAGATCGGAGGGGTGGCTACACTGAAGCTTTCTTT. The encoded protein is CASSQDRRGGYTEAFF.

This clonotype was seen repeatedly, ten times or more. This sequence joins TRBV7-2 and TRBJ2-5; 11 nucleotides match TRBD2. V was clipped by 5 bases and J by 7 bases; unmatched bases: 12. The CDR3 totals 16 residues. Germline CDR1 is SGHTA and CDR2 is FQGNSA. CDR3 sequence reads: CASSAPGSGGVGTQYF. DNA for the CDR3: TGTGCCAGCAGCGCCCCGGGTAGCGGGGGGGTCGGGACCCAGTACTTC.

This clonotype has at least ten counts. The chain carries TRBV12-3 or TRBV12-4 and TRBJ1-2; 7 nucleotides match TRBD1. Trimming cost V 5 bases and J 10 bases; bases outside gene matches: 13. CDR3 length: 14 residues. The CDR3 region has the DNA TGTGCCAGCAGTCCGTATCAGGGGGACGAGGCCTACACCTTC. It encodes CASSPYQGDEAYTF.

This clonotype was detected ten times or more. The J gene is TRBJ1-5, the V gene TRBV6-2 or TRBV6-3, with D tentatively TRBD1 (5 bases). The V end lost 6 bases, the J end lost 7 bases, and 19 bases lay between the germline ends. The CDR3 runs to 15 residues. In germline, CDR1 is MNHEY, CDR2 SVGEGT. CDR3 residues: CASSHRALAGQPQHF. In DNA, the CDR3 is TGTGCCAGCAGCCACCGGGCCCTCGCAGGGCAGCCCCAGCATTTT.

This clonotype has a count of ten or more. V and J are TRBV11-2 and TRBJ2-5; no firm D call. Trimming took 5 bases from V and 0 from J, leaving 19 bases between them. Per the germline V gene, CDR1 is SGHAT and CDR2 is FQNNGV. The CDR3 loop spans 17 amino acids. The CDR3 reads CASSPPVLAMYQETQYF. Here the CDR3 DNA reads TGTGCCAGCAGCCCCCCTGTTTTGGCGATGTACCAAGAGACCCAGTACTTC.

The table lists this clonotype with many counts. J is TRBJ2-2 and V is TRBV7-3; D perhaps matches TRBD1 (6 bases). The CDR3 totals 15 residues. The ends were cut back, 3 bases at V and 0 bases at J, with 8 bases in the middle. Germline V gene data show CDR1 as SGHTA and CDR2 as FQGTGA. The CDR3 is CASSFAGANTGELFF. CDR3 nucleotides: TGTGCCAGCAGCTTTGCAGGGGCGAACACCGGGGAGCTGTTTTTT.

This clonotype has a count of ten or more. This chain links TRBV5-4 with TRBJ2-2; 8 bases map to TRBD2. This CDR3 spans 16 amino acids. The J segment lost 0 bases and the V segment lost 6 bases, leaving 7 bases of the junction unmatched. Germline lookup yields CDR1 SGHNT and CDR2 YYREEE (reference sequence). CDR3 sequence: CASTQPGGPNTGELFF. The CDR3, as DNA: TGTGCCAGCACCCAACCGGGGGGGCCGAACACCGGGGAGCTGTTTTTT.

This clonotype came up a few times. CDR3 sequence: CAGSRGSYTDTQYF. The DNA of the CDR3 is TGTGCCGGTTCAAGGGGCTCATACACAGATACGCAGTATTTT. The chain employs TRBV28 and TRBJ2-3; D possibly corresponds to TRBD1 (5 bases). Germline CDR1 is MDHEN and CDR2 is SYDVKM. The CDR3 has 14 amino acids. Trimming stripped 11 bases from V and 2 bases from J, with 17 bases between.

Ten or more counts support this clonotype. The chain has TRBV4-3 and TRBJ2-7; 7 bases match TRBD1. V gave up 1 base and J gave up 6 bases; unmatched junction bases: 15. Germline CDR1 LGHNA, CDR2 YSLEER. The CDR3 runs 17 residues. CDR3 sequence (DNA): TGCGCCAGCAGCCAAGTCACTCGGGCAGGGGGTCGAGGCGAGCAGTACTTC. This translates into CASSQVTRAGGRGEQYF.